The T cell receptor (beta chain) described here comes from a study of a mutant IDH1 vaccine in newly diagnosed glioma. Across the study: Patients' prior therapy spanned radiotherapy, temozolomide, or both; most underwent both. Findings and limits, study-wide: The vaccine induced immune responses, and these occurred in over 90% of patients. Shifts in the top peripheral T cell clonotypes seemed unrelated to pseudoprogression.

Regarding this clone: The antigen is unknown.

Sequencing used immunoSEQ multiplex PCR; TCRdb keeps in-frame clones, though not all of them. The sample gives around 66,000 clones, about 80% of which show up once; roughly 5.7% is in the top ten. Noted time point: week 11, during vaccination. Vaccination comprised doses that each held 300 ug of mutant IDH1 20-mer peptide, plus topical imiquimod. Trimming removed 5 bases at V and 0 bases at J, with 9 bases between. CDR1 and CDR2 from the germline V gene are SQVTM and ANQGSEA. CDR3 size: 13 residues. The J gene is TRBJ2-3, the V gene TRBV29-1; D is perhaps TRBD2 (5 bases). The TCR comes from a man aged 45-60 years with glioma. The specimen was PBMCs, collected from a glioma patient whose treatment included an IDH1 peptide vaccine. CDR3 sequence: CSVRRGSTDTQYF. In nucleotides, the CDR3 is TGCAGCGTTCGGCGCGGGAGCACAGATACGCAGTATTTT.